Below, 3 T cell receptor beta chains from the same sample are listed, as sequenced in a study of blood T cell repertoires in COVID-19. TCRdb's copy holds only in-frame clones and misses some; the assay was immunoSEQ multiplex PCR. The sample gives over 350,000 clones, 75% to 90% of which show up once; over 4% is in the top ten. The sequencing sample was made of peripheral blood. These receptors came from a woman aged 30 to 39 with acute or convalescent COVID-19.

The rearrangement joins TRBV27 to TRBJ1-1, with D tentatively TRBD1 (6 bases). Deletions cut 7 bases from V and 5 bases from J, with 14 bases between. Germline assignment: CDR1 MNHEY and CDR2 SMNVEV (reference sequence). The CDR3 is made up of 13 amino acids. The CDR3 here is CASKTQGWTEAFF. In DNA form, the CDR3 reads TGTGCCAGCAAAACACAGGGATGGACTGAAGCTTTCTTT.

The chain couples TRBV29-1 to TRBJ2-7; no clear D gene. This CDR3 has 12 amino acids. The V gene lost 4 bases and the J gene lost 5 bases, with 12 bases spanning the gap. Per the germline V gene, CDR1 is SQVTM and CDR2 is ANQGSEA. The CDR3 DNA reads as TGCAGCGTTGTATTACAGAATAACGAGCAGTACTTC. It translates to CSVVLQNNEQYF.

V usage is TRBV27 and J usage is TRBJ2-5; tentatively, D is TRBD2 (7 bases). From germline, CDR1 is MNHEY and CDR2 SMNVEV (reference sequence). The V end was cut by 8 bases, the J end by 7 bases, with 20 bases between. The CDR3 loop spans 14 amino acids. The CDR3: CASRYGGGPGTQYF. CDR3 bases: TGTGCCAGCCGCTATGGGGGGGGGCCGGGGACCCAGTACTTC.